Reported below is one T cell receptor (beta chain). This receptor's antigen is unknown. No quality values exist for individual bases; no much larger clone is one base distant. This sample was taken from a study of blood T cell repertoires in COVID-19 (dated by TCRdb to 2018 to 2020). About the full investigation: Collaborator samples came from the United States, Italy and Spain and covered acute and convalescent phases of COVID-19. The prospective study material was composed of cDNA or gDNA derived from T cells, B-cell-depleted T cells, or PBMCs. Deeply sampled blood TCRbeta repertoires from subjects exposed to, actively infected with, or recovered from COVID-19 were included in the dataset. The repertoires were made available in a free public database intended to serve as a resource for research on the immune response to SARS-CoV-2. Samples were obtained from the ongoing ImmuneRACE study (first 160 participants) and from over 1,000 subjects provided by 6 global collaborators. The sample metadata nearly always contained a de-identified subject ID, COVID-19 status, age in years and sex. Where HLA class I and class II types were available, the types were taken from metadata supplied by the sample provider, not from assay-based typing.

From cysteine to phenylalanine, the CDR3 is 12 amino acids long. Only the CDR3 region is kept as DNA, spanning 36 bases read in frame from base 1. V is shortened by 2 bases, J by 7 bases, and the region joining them spans 7 bases. The CDR1 and CDR2 encoded by the germline V gene are WSHSY and SAAADI. Here is what the overall study found, with its caveats: The amount of clinical and demographic metadata varied by source and participant and was provided uncurated.

The immunoSEQ Assay, a bias-controlled multiplex PCR, was used to amplify TCRbeta CDR3 regions from genomic DNA. Per the original workflow: Nucleated cell counts per sample were estimated from amplification of reference gene primers within the assay. To quantify the absolute abundance of each unique TCRbeta CDR3 rearrangement, sequence reads were collapsed and filtered. For each sample, productive Simpson clonality was calculated by taking the square root of Simpson's diversity index across productive rearrangements. TCRdb mirrors the immuneACCESS table, restricted to in-frame sequences. Some clones are absent from its copies; in checked studies, under half trace to an unresolved V gene, and the reason for the others is unknown. The DNA gave D and trimming, while V, J and clone size come from that table. This sample lists about 200,000 clones; around 80% were detected once. About 12% of the sample goes to the ten largest clones.

Collaborating institutions collected whole blood in K2EDTA tubes following their own protocols. For TCRbeta analysis, collaborator samples were shipped as frozen whole blood, as isolated PBMCs, or as DNA extracted from either sample type. Material for sequencing was peripheral blood. The V gene is TRBV10-2 and the J gene is TRBJ2-3; too little of a D gene remains to name it. The clonotype was recovered from a woman aged 35 to 49 with acute or convalescent COVID-19. The DNA sequence follows: TGCGCCAGCAGTGAGGGAGACCATACGCAGTATTTT. It specifies CASSEGDHTQYF.